This T cell receptor (beta chain) was sequenced for a study of T cell responses to AZD1222 COVID-19 vaccine (TCRdb year 2021). With respect to the entire study: A total of 233 trial participants underwent TCR sequencing, of whom roughly 210 received two doses of AZD1222 and about 25 received two doses of the MenACWY control vaccine. Trial participants were enrolled by age into subgroups of 18-55, 56-69 and 70-plus years, and about 150, 27 and 61 TCR-sequenced participants, respectively, were included in these subgroups.

About this clone itself: Its recognized antigen is unknown. One base away there is no much larger clone; base qualities are not given.

Results the study describes overall, beyond this receptor: Only five or six AZD1222 recipients were SARS-CoV-2 seropositive at baseline, limiting conclusions about previously exposed vaccinees. Participants were mostly white British and included more females than males, and it was suggested by the authors that clonal diversity may have been underestimated. The vaccine-associated CD4 TCRs covered the entire spike protein, and the dominant responses fell in regions 160-218 and 743-854. Spike-specific TCR breadth and depth rose significantly after two AZD1222 doses compared with day 0 and with MenACWY recipients. Reportedly, close to half of the unique spike-specific TCRs recognized epitopes lying outside the regions that are mutated in the B.1.351 and B.1.1.7 variants. In the small 56-69-year group, the increase in depth fell short of significance, most likely because of low power. Because no day 14 peak-response samples were available, the repertoires could be characterized only after the peak T cell response.

The CDR3 regions of human TCRbeta chains were analyzed by immunosequencing. The study's own analysis went as follows. TCRs in the repertoires were matched against a reference library of SARS-CoV-2-specific TCRs that had been generated with the MIRA antigen-specificity platform. Breadth meant the fraction of unique TCRs that were SARS-CoV-2-associated, whereas depth meant the fraction of total T cells that were SARS-CoV-2-associated. Using the MIRA data, each spike-specific TCR was mapped to the spike region that the TCR reacts to and placed in a CD4 or CD8 class. Log10-transformed breadth and depth values were compared by one-way ANOVA with Sidak's multiple comparisons tests. TCRdb limited this immuneACCESS table to in-frame rearrangements with V and J called. A share of clones is missing; checked studies link under half to unresolved V genes, and the rest is unexplained. V and J calls and clone size are given by that table; D and trimming were obtained from the DNA. For this sample there are approximately 150,000 clones; 80% to 95% appear just once. The ten biggest clones cover roughly 6% of the sample.

The time point label, read with the paper, signifies: about 28 days (+/-7) after the second vaccine dose. AZD1222 recipients whose second dose came at about 4 weeks and those whose second dose came at about 12 weeks were combined into one group, since spike-specific TCR depth and breadth did not differ between the two schedules. Samples from vaccinated people were obtained from the UK trials COV001 and COV002, which included a single-blind randomized controlled phase 2/3 trial of AZD1222 (ChAdOx1 nCoV-19) in healthy adults. For TCRbeta chain sequencing, PBMC samples from trial participants were taken at day 0 and at day 28 after the second dose. The germline V gene specifies MNHEY as CDR1 and SVGAGI as CDR2. The CDR3 contains 14 residues, cysteine and phenylalanine counted. Just the 42-base CDR3 DNA is kept, in frame starting at base 1. The junction carries 10 bases between V and J, which are trimmed by 3 bases and 2 bases respectively.

The clonotype comes from an adult who received the AZD1222 COVID-19 vaccine. Specimen: peripheral blood, collected 28 days after the second AZD1222 dose. The receptor chain draws on TRBV6-5 and TRBJ1-1; a confident D gene designation cannot be given. The CDR3 reads CASSYRGRNTEAFF. DNA sequence: TGTGCCAGCAGTTATAGAGGCAGAAACACTGAAGCTTTCTTT.